A selection of T cell receptor beta chains follows, all from one sample in a study of HIV-infected patients and healthy controls. Each CDR3 protein is one row after TCRdb ran MiXCR on the 5' RACE reads. The sample contains roughly 9,300 distinct CDR3 sequences, under 11% of which appear only once. Material: blood, obtained before antiretroviral therapy. These receptors were obtained from an adult with HIV infection. Both conserved end residues are part of each CDR3. The order of the fields is CDR3 protein, CDR3 DNA, V gene, CDR3 length, D gene, J gene, clone size. The D gene is left open where the match is weak. Size is omitted from some rows. Given values are once, few, many or a class for expanded clones.

CDR3: CSAREIQRHYNEQFF
DNA: TGCAGTGCTAGAGAAATCCAGCGGCACTACAATGAGCAGTTCTTC
V: TRBV20-1
length: 15
D: .
J: TRBJ2-1
size: .

CDR3: CASSLSSGQFPGANVLTF
DNA: TGTGCCAGCAGTTTATCCTCAGGGCAGTTTCCTGGGGCCAACGTCCTGACTTTC
V: TRBV28
length: 18
D: .
J: TRBJ2-6
size: many

CDR3: CSVVGPGDYGYTF
DNA: TGCAGCGTTGTGGGACCCGGCGACTATGGCTACACCTTC
V: TRBV29-1
length: 13
D: .
J: TRBJ1-2
size: few

CDR3: CASSSGLAAYEQFF
DNA: TGTGCCAGCAGCTCGGGACTAGCGGCTTATGAGCAGTTCTTC
V: TRBV5-4
length: 14
D: TRBD2
J: TRBJ2-1
size: .

CDR3: CASTTSRGREQYF
DNA: TGTGCCAGCACCACATCAAGGGGGAGGGAGCAGTACTTC
V: TRBV3-1
length: 13
D: .
J: TRBJ2-7
size: .

CDR3: CSARRLAEEQYF
DNA: TGCAGTGCTAGGCGACTAGCGGAAGAGCAGTACTTC
V: TRBV20-1
length: 12
D: TRBD2
J: TRBJ2-7
size: many

CDR3: CASSPGSGGLNEKLFF
DNA: TGTGCCAGCAGTCCCGGATCGGGCGGATTGAATGAAAAACTGTTTTTT
V: TRBV7-8
length: 16
D: .
J: TRBJ1-4
size: many

CDR3: CASRETGPNTEAFF
DNA: TGTGCCAGCAGAGAGACCGGGCCGAACACTGAAGCTTTCTTT
V: TRBV6-1
length: 14
D: .
J: TRBJ1-1
size: many

CDR3: CASSFMGSGNTIYF
DNA: TGTGCCAGCAGTTTTATGGGCTCTGGAAACACCATATATTTT
V: TRBV6-6
length: 14
D: .
J: TRBJ1-3
size: medium-sized

CDR3: CASSFRTGGIETQYF
DNA: TGTGCCAGCAGTTTCCGGACAGGGGGAATAGAGACCCAGTACTTC
V: TRBV6-5
length: 15
D: TRBD1
J: TRBJ2-5
size: many

CDR3: CAIRGTSQSSYNEQFF
DNA: TGTGCCATCAGAGGGACTTCACAAAGCTCCTACAATGAGCAGTTCTTC
V: TRBV10-3
length: 16
D: .
J: TRBJ2-1
size: .

CDR3: CASSQDVGSYGYTF
DNA: TGTGCCAGCAGCCAAGACGTCGGTTCCTATGGCTACACCTTC
V: TRBV3-1
length: 14
D: .
J: TRBJ1-2
size: many

CDR3: CAWGQGAGTGELFF
DNA: TGTGCCTGGGGACAGGGGGCAGGCACCGGGGAGCTGTTTTTT
V: TRBV30
length: 14
D: TRBD1
J: TRBJ2-2
size: medium-sized

CDR3: CASSQTLAGGLPYEQYF
DNA: TGCGCCAGCAGCCAAACACTAGCGGGGGGCCTTCCCTACGAGCAGTACTTC
V: TRBV4-3
length: 17
D: TRBD2
J: TRBJ2-7
size: many

CDR3: CASSSPSGKGDEQFF
DNA: TGCGCCAGCAGCTCTCCTAGCGGGAAGGGCGATGAGCAGTTCTTC
V: TRBV4-1
length: 15
D: TRBD2
J: TRBJ2-1
size: .

CDR3: CTTRQGDYGYTF
DNA: TGCACCACAAGACAGGGAGACTATGGCTACACCTTC
V: TRBV29-1
length: 12
D: TRBD1
J: TRBJ1-2
size: many

CDR3: CASSTTLGAGQPQHF
DNA: TGTGCCAGCAGTACAACACTCGGGGCAGGGCAGCCCCAGCATTTT
V: TRBV6-6
length: 15
D: .
J: TRBJ1-5
size: many

CDR3: CATSEGQGLGYTF
DNA: TGTGCCACCAGTGAAGGACAGGGCCTTGGCTACACCTTC
V: TRBV24-1
length: 13
D: TRBD1
J: TRBJ1-2
size: many

CDR3: CASRQKGQPNTEAFF
DNA: TGTGCCAGCAGACAGAAGGGACAGCCGAACACTGAAGCTTTCTTT
V: TRBV7-9
length: 15
D: TRBD1
J: TRBJ1-1
size: .

CDR3: CSAKKDRGVYGYTF
DNA: TGCAGTGCTAAAAAGGACAGGGGAGTCTATGGCTACACCTTC
V: TRBV20-1
length: 14
D: TRBD1
J: TRBJ1-2
size: many

CDR3: CASSPGITSNQPQHF
DNA: TGTGCCAGCAGCCCGGGAATTACGAGCAATCAGCCCCAGCATTTT
V: TRBV28
length: 15
D: .
J: TRBJ1-5
size: many

CDR3: CATQKAGRGTGELFF
DNA: TGTGCCACCCAGAAAGCGGGGCGGGGGACCGGGGAGCTGTTTTTT
V: TRBV6-5
length: 15
D: TRBD2
J: TRBJ2-2
size: many

CDR3: CATSDRGGLSYNEQFF
DNA: TGTGCCACCAGTGACCGGGGGGGCCTTTCCTACAATGAGCAGTTCTTC
V: TRBV24-1
length: 16
D: TRBD2
J: TRBJ2-1
size: .

CDR3: CASSFGLAGSTIEQFF
DNA: TGTGCCAGTAGTTTCGGACTAGCGGGTTCTACAATTGAGCAGTTCTTC
V: TRBV19
length: 16
D: TRBD2
J: TRBJ2-1
size: many

CDR3: CASSQGYLTGINTEAFF
DNA: TGCGCCAGCAGCCAAGGCTATTTGACAGGGATTAACACTGAAGCTTTCTTT
V: TRBV4-1
length: 17
D: TRBD1
J: TRBJ1-1
size: many

CDR3: CACHPTSGANVLTF
DNA: TGTGCCTGCCATCCCACTTCTGGGGCCAACGTCCTGACTTTC
V: TRBV30
length: 14
D: .
J: TRBJ2-6
size: medium-sized

CDR3: CASRLFQGGNYGYTF
DNA: TGTGCCAGCAGATTATTCCAGGGGGGTAACTATGGCTACACCTTC
V: TRBV7-2
length: 15
D: TRBD1
J: TRBJ1-2
size: many

CDR3: CAISERDRAFNGYTF
DNA: TGTGCCATCAGTGAGAGGGACAGGGCTTTTAATGGCTACACCTTC
V: TRBV10-3
length: 15
D: TRBD1
J: TRBJ1-2
size: .

CDR3: CASSRSYTGELFF
DNA: TGTGCCAGCAGTCGGAGTTACACCGGGGAGCTGTTTTTT
V: TRBV6-6
length: 13
D: .
J: TRBJ2-2
size: many

CDR3: CSVRGGTSTGEQFF
DNA: TGCAGCGTTCGGGGTGGGACGTCGACCGGTGAGCAGTTCTTC
V: TRBV29-1
length: 14
D: .
J: TRBJ2-1
size: .

CDR3: CASSLGGRVYNEQFF
DNA: TGTGCCAGCAGCTTAGGGGGCCGGGTTTACAATGAGCAGTTCTTC
V: TRBV7-2
length: 15
D: .
J: TRBJ2-1
size: many

CDR3: CASSPFRGLADNEQFF
DNA: TGTGCCAGCAGCCCATTCCGAGGACTAGCCGACAATGAGCAGTTCTTC
V: TRBV6-2/TRBV6-3
length: 16
D: TRBD2
J: TRBJ2-1
size: many

CDR3: CASSPSMGNEQFF
DNA: TGTGCCAGCAGTCCCAGCATGGGCAATGAGCAGTTCTTC
V: TRBV6-2/TRBV6-3
length: 13
D: .
J: TRBJ2-1
size: many

CDR3: CASSRTGGNTIYF
DNA: TGTGCCAGCAGTCGGACAGGGGGAAACACCATATATTTT
V: TRBV9
length: 13
D: TRBD1
J: TRBJ1-3
size: many

CDR3: CASSFGQGPNQPQHF
DNA: TGTGCCAGCAGCTTCGGACAGGGCCCCAATCAGCCCCAGCATTTT
V: TRBV7-9
length: 15
D: TRBD1
J: TRBJ1-5
size: many

CDR3: CASSRTSGTYNEQFF
DNA: TGTGCCAGCAGTCGGACTAGCGGGACCTACAATGAGCAGTTCTTC
V: TRBV6-2/TRBV6-3
length: 15
D: TRBD2
J: TRBJ2-1
size: many

CDR3: CASSPLWTGSVTDTQYF
DNA: TGTGCCAGCAGCCCCCTTTGGACTGGGAGTGTCACAGATACGCAGTATTTT
V: TRBV7-8
length: 17
D: .
J: TRBJ2-3
size: many

CDR3: CASSLAVSYEQYF
DNA: TGTGCCAGCTCCCTAGCGGTATCCTACGAGCAGTACTTC
V: TRBV28
length: 13
D: TRBD2
J: TRBJ2-7
size: many

CDR3: CASSLHPGQGATKNIQYF
DNA: TGTGCCAGCAGCCTACACCCCGGACAGGGGGCGACCAAAAACATTCAGTACTTC
V: TRBV7-3
length: 18
D: TRBD1
J: TRBJ2-4
size: many